The 24 T cell receptor beta chains below come from one sample, sequenced in a study of coeliac disease. Libraries were prepared by immunoSEQ multiplex PCR; TCRdb keeps only in-frame clonotypes and omits some of them. This sample carries about 4,000 clones, around 66% of them seen once, and the ten largest clones take roughly 21%. Source material: lymphocytes from the gut lamina propria. These TCRs come from a woman in her twenties or thirties without celiac disease.

J is TRBJ1-6 and V is TRBV7-2; tentatively, D is TRBD1 (5 bases). This CDR3 comprises 15 residues. The ends were cut back, 5 bases at V and 11 bases at J, with 19 bases in the middle. Germline V gene sequence: CDR1 SGHTA, CDR2 FQGNSA. CDR3 loop: CASSLLGHGGAPLHF. The CDR3 coding sequence is TGTGCCAGCAGCCTGTTGGGGCACGGTGGGGCACCCCTCCACTTT.

This clone was recorded a few times. This chain uses TRBV5-4 with TRBJ2-7, with D hard to call. Looked up from germline, CDR1 is SGHNT and CDR2 is YYREEE (reference sequence). Trimming took 0 bases from V and 2 from J, leaving 9 bases between them. This CDR3 comprises 14 residues. This chain's CDR3 is CASSLDQVAYEQYF. As DNA, the CDR3 is TGTGCCAGCAGCTTGGACCAGGTAGCCTACGAGCAGTACTTC.

The gene calls are TRBV7-8 and TRBJ2-1, with a possible D match to TRBD2 (5 bases). Germline-derived CDR1 and CDR2 are SGHVS and FQNEAQ. CDR3 size: 14 residues. V was clipped by 4 bases and J by 4 bases, with 11 bases between them. The CDR3 coding sequence is TGTGCCAGCAGCTCCCTTGGGAGATACAATGAGCAGTTCTTC. Protein sequence: CASSSLGRYNEQFF.

V and J are TRBV6-5 and TRBJ1-4; D is ambiguous. Germline V gives CDR1 MNHEY, CDR2 SVGAGI. The V end was cut by 0 bases, the J end by 7 bases, with 12 bases between. CDR3 size: 15 residues. CDR3 coding DNA: TGTGCCAGCAGTTACTCGGTCTCGGGAGCTGAAAAACTGTTTTTT. It is translated as CASSYSVSGAEKLFF.

This clone has only one observation. This chain uses TRBV5-1 with TRBJ1-2, with D unclear. The CDR3 totals 16 residues. Deletions cut 0 bases from V and 2 bases from J, with 14 bases between. From germline, CDR1 is SGHRS and CDR2 YFSETQ. DNA for the CDR3: TGCGCCAGCAGCTTGGTTTCAGCGGGAACCAACTATGGCTACACCTTC. This encodes CASSLVSAGTNYGYTF.

This clone was picked up a small number of times. The V call is TRBV4-1, the J call TRBJ2-2; weak D call: TRBD1 (6 bases). Germline lookup yields CDR1 MGHRA and CDR2 YSYEKL. The CDR3 contains 16 residues. V was clipped by 8 bases and J by 8 bases, with 24 bases between them. The CDR3 region is CASAPLGGLPAGELFF. DNA for the CDR3: TGCGCCAGCGCCCCCCTAGGGGGTCTCCCGGCTGGGGAGCTGTTTTTT.

This clone was observed a handful of times. The chain couples TRBV28 to TRBJ1-2; perhaps TRBD1 as D (6 bases). Germline V lookup: CDR1 MDHEN, CDR2 SYDVKM. This CDR3 comprises 12 residues. V was pared by 6 bases and J by 3 bases, with 8 bases between. The CDR3 DNA reads TGTGCCAGCAGGGACAGCCACTATGGCTACACCTTC. It translates to CASRDSHYGYTF.

This chain joins TRBV5-1 and TRBJ2-5; D is possibly TRBD1 (5 bases). The CDR3 is 18 amino acids. Trimming pared 0 bases from V and 2 bases from J, leaving 20 bases between. The V gene's germline CDR1 is SGHRS and CDR2 YFSETQ. CDR3 nucleotides: TGCGCCAGCAGCTTGGGGATAAGGACACAAGGGGTACAAGAGACCCAGTACTTC. This sequence encodes CASSLGIRTQGVQETQYF.

This clone appeared a few times. CDR3 coding DNA: TGTGCCAGCAGCTTACTGGTCTACAACTATGGCTACACCTTC. This sequence encodes CASSLLVYNYGYTF. This chain links TRBV7-2 with TRBJ1-2; D unresolved. CDR3 size: 14 residues. Per the germline V gene, CDR1 is SGHTA and CDR2 is FQGNSA. The V gene lost 2 bases and the J gene lost 2 bases, with 9 bases spanning the gap.

This CDR3 reads CASSIDWTGGNEQFF. CDR3 coding DNA: TGTGCCAGCAGTATAGACTGGACAGGGGGTAATGAGCAGTTCTTC. This rearrangement joins TRBV6-1 to TRBJ2-1; 10 bases line up with TRBD1. Germline loops: CDR1 MNHNS, CDR2 SASEGT. The CDR3 sequence is 15 residues long. Unmatched junction bases numbered 8, after V lost 5 bases and J lost 7 bases.

The chain joins TRBV6-6 to TRBJ2-1; 8 nucleotides agree with TRBD1. With 6 bases clipped from V and 6 bases from J, the junction kept 7 bases outside the gene matches. The germline gives CDR1 MNHNY, CDR2 SVGAGI (reference sequence). The CDR3 loop spans 14 amino acids. This chain's CDR3 is CASRRTGGSNEQFF. CDR3 sequence (DNA): TGTGCCAGCAGACGAACAGGGGGGAGCAATGAGCAGTTCTTC.

This chain connects TRBV4-2 to TRBJ2-1; TRBD2 matches at 10 bases. The CDR3 totals 17 residues. CDR1 and CDR2 from the germline V gene are LGHNA and YNFKEQ. V lost 0 bases, J lost 9 bases, and 11 bases stayed unmatched. The CDR3 coding sequence is TGTGCCAGCAGCCAAGATAGTAGCCAGCGGGGGGGCGCTGAGCAGTTCTTC. The encoded protein is CASSQDSSQRGGAEQFF.

V and J are TRBV15 and TRBJ2-2, with 10 positions matching TRBD1. The germline V gene has CDR1 LNHNV and CDR2 YYDKDF (reference sequence). V gave up 1 base and J gave up 5 bases; unmatched junction bases: 4. The CDR3 is 16 residues long. The chain's CDR3 is CATSRVGTGVTGELFF. CDR3 nucleotide sequence: TGTGCCACCAGCAGAGTGGGGACAGGGGTAACCGGGGAGCTGTTTTTT. Filled out from reference TRBV15 and TRBJ2-2, the complete variable domain reads DAMVIQNPRYQVTQFGKPVTLSCSQTLNHNVMYWYQQKSSQAPKLLFHYYDKDFNNEADTPDNFQSRRPNTSFCFLDIRSPGLGDTAMYLCATSRVGTGVTGELFFGEGSRLTVL.

This clone rates as medium-sized. The V gene is TRBV6-6, the J gene TRBJ2-7; 7 bases match TRBD1. CDR3 length: 13 residues. J gave up 3 bases and V 6 bases, and 5 bases lay outside the gene matches. CDR1 MNHNY and CDR2 SVGAGI come from the germline V gene (reference sequence). The CDR3 coding sequence is TGTGCCAGCAGCGACGACAGGGTCTACGAGCAGTACTTC. Amino acid sequence: CASSDDRVYEQYF.

The gene calls are TRBV11-3 and TRBJ1-4; 8 bases are a match to TRBD1. Germline V gives CDR1 SGHNT, CDR2 YENEEA. V was pared by 1 base and J by 6 bases, with 10 bases of the junction left unmatched. The CDR3 loop spans 17 amino acids. CDR3: CASSLAQGANPHEKLFF. In nucleotides, the CDR3 is TGTGCCAGCAGCTTAGCTCAGGGGGCCAATCCACATGAAAAACTGTTTTTT.

The chain recombines TRBV7-9 with TRBJ2-1; tentative D call: TRBD1 (6 bases). Germline-derived CDR1 and CDR2 are SEHNR and FQNEAQ (reference sequence). Trimming left V 5 bases short and J 8 bases short, with 22 bases between. The CDR3 totals 16 residues. CDR3 protein: CASSRGGRDGEYEQFF. In nucleotides, the CDR3 is TGTGCCAGCAGCCGAGGGGGACGGGACGGTGAGTATGAGCAGTTCTTC.

V usage is TRBV28 and J usage is TRBJ2-5, with 10 positions matching TRBD2. Germline V lookup: CDR1 MDHEN, CDR2 SYDVKM. V trimming: 8 bases; J trimming: 4 bases; junction bases outside the gene matches: 10. This CDR3 contains 15 residues. The CDR3 is CASGSASGGRETQYF. As DNA, the CDR3 is TGTGCCAGCGGCTCAGCTAGCGGGGGTCGAGAGACCCAGTACTTC.

This chain uses TRBV29-1 with TRBJ2-2; 7 bases are a match to TRBD1. CDR3 length equals 14 residues. V lost 4 bases and J lost 3; bases outside the gene matches: 5. The V gene's germline CDR1 is SQVTM and CDR2 ANQGSEA. The CDR3 region is CSVVTGTDTGELFF. CDR3 in DNA: TGCAGCGTTGTGACAGGGACGGACACCGGGGAGCTGTTTTTT.

J is TRBJ1-2 and V is TRBV19; unclear D gene. The V end lost 6 bases, the J end lost 0 bases, and 17 bases lay between the germline ends. Germline V gene lookup returns CDR1 LNHDA and CDR2 SQIVND (reference sequence). The CDR3 is 16 residues long. CDR3 residues: CASSIREDYTNYGYTF. CDR3 bases: TGTGCCAGTAGCATACGGGAGGACTACACTAACTATGGCTACACCTTC.

V and J are TRBV15 and TRBJ2-2, with D maybe TRBD1 (6 bases). CDR1 and CDR2 (germline): LNHNV, YYDKDF (reference sequence). Trimming removed 1 base from V and 0 bases from J, with 24 bases in between. CDR3 size: 21 residues. The CDR3 DNA is TGTGCCACCAGCAGAGTGAATCCCCTGGATAGACAGGCTCCGAACACCGGGGAGCTGTTTTTT. Its protein is CATSRVNPLDRQAPNTGELFF.

The chain recombines TRBV2 with TRBJ1-6; TRBD1 aligns across 8 bases. Germline assignment: CDR1 SNHLY and CDR2 FYNNEI. J gave up 6 bases and V 9 bases, and 7 bases lay outside the gene matches. The CDR3 is 14 residues long. In DNA form, the CDR3 reads TGTGCCAGTGGGACGACAGGGGTTAATTCACCCCTCCACTTT. It yields the protein CASGTTGVNSPLHF.

The V call is TRBV10-2, the J call TRBJ2-5; 8 bases are a match to TRBD2. Matching the DNA end better, TRBJ2-7 makes the J call doubtful. Germline V CDR1 and CDR2: WSHSY, SAAADI. The CDR3 has 13 amino acids. CDR3 DNA: TGCGCCAGCAAGCGGGGGATTGATTACGAGCAGTACTTC. Protein sequence: CASKRGIDYEQYF.

The V call is TRBV6-1, the J call TRBJ2-5, with 8 positions matching TRBD2. Germline CDR1 and CDR2: MNHNS and SASEGT. Trimming took 2 bases from V and 3 from J; bases not matched to a gene: 8. The CDR3 extends over 16 amino acids. The CDR3 nucleotides are TGTGCCAGCAGTGAATCTATCGGGGGGGCCGAAGAGACCCAGTACTTC. Amino acids: CASSESIGGAEETQYF.

The chain couples TRBV9 to TRBJ2-1; 7 bases are shared with TRBD2. This CDR3 has 14 residues. The V and J ends lost 0 bases and 5 bases, in that order; junction bases with no gene match: 2. Germline V gives CDR1 SGDLS, CDR2 YYNGEE. CDR3 residues: CASSVGLADNEQFF. The CDR3 nucleotides are TGTGCCAGCAGCGTAGGACTAGCAGACAATGAGCAGTTCTTC.